Listed below are T cell receptor beta chains from one sample, sequenced in a study of T cell changes during pregnancy in multiple sclerosis. Profiling relied on immunoSEQ multiplex PCR, and the TCRdb table lists in-frame clones only, not all of them. The sample has about 70,000 clones, roughly 92% seen once. Here the sequenced sample was CD8+ T cells from peripheral blood mononuclear cells, taken in the third trimester of pregnancy. Receptors were obtained from a female donor in good health, enrolled as a control in a pregnancy study. CDR3s include the opening cysteine and the closing phenylalanine or tryptophan. Each record gives: CDR3 protein, J gene, V gene.

CDR3aa: CAMRLAGGLWADTQYF; j_gene: TRBJ2-3; v_gene: TRBV2
CDR3aa: CASSIGGTSVEETQYF; j_gene: TRBJ2-5; v_gene: TRBV5-4
CDR3aa: CASSEDRGNEQFF; j_gene: TRBJ2-1; v_gene: TRBV13
CDR3aa: CASSQSLRDRGLNGYTF; j_gene: TRBJ1-2; v_gene: TRBV4-3
CDR3aa: CASSYQSDTLAIEAFF; j_gene: TRBJ1-1; v_gene: TRBV6-5
CDR3aa: CSATSGLAGNTGELFF; j_gene: TRBJ2-2; v_gene: TRBV29-1
CDR3aa: CASSEGSGGYAAEAQYF; j_gene: TRBJ2-3; v_gene: TRBV6-4
CDR3aa: CASSDGAGGLNTEAFF; j_gene: TRBJ1-1; v_gene: TRBV2
CDR3aa: CASSYSRSRYNSPLHF; j_gene: TRBJ1-6; v_gene: TRBV6-5
CDR3aa: CASSQGYQSTDTQYF; j_gene: TRBJ2-3; v_gene: TRBV4-2
CDR3aa: CAWSVLFGQGEYEQYF; j_gene: TRBJ2-7; v_gene: TRBV30
CDR3aa: CASSEVSLRLNYGYTF; j_gene: TRBJ1-2; v_gene: TRBV6-1
CDR3aa: CASSPDTQETQYF; j_gene: TRBJ2-5; v_gene: TRBV7-2
CDR3aa: CASSVDGTSSYEQYF; j_gene: TRBJ2-7; v_gene: TRBV9
CDR3aa: CASSAYRSYGYTF; j_gene: TRBJ1-2; v_gene: TRBV6-5
CDR3aa: CASSPSYSGTEAFF; j_gene: TRBJ1-1; v_gene: TRBV7-9
CDR3aa: CASSLAPSTNEQFF; j_gene: TRBJ2-1; v_gene: TRBV7-9
CDR3aa: CASSVGGDYGYTF; j_gene: TRBJ1-2; v_gene: TRBV5-6
CDR3aa: CASSATVNTEAFF; j_gene: TRBJ1-1; v_gene: TRBV7-9
CDR3aa: CSLSGPEQYF; j_gene: TRBJ2-7; v_gene: TRBV29-1
CDR3aa: CASTPNRGPRSTEAFF; j_gene: TRBJ1-1; v_gene: TRBV5-1
CDR3aa: CASSLDVRRGEDTEAFF; j_gene: TRBJ1-1; v_gene: TRBV7-9
CDR3aa: CASSYRTGSSYGYTF; j_gene: TRBJ1-2; v_gene: TRBV6-6
CDR3aa: CASTGWDRGNYEQYF; j_gene: TRBJ2-7; v_gene: TRBV19
CDR3aa: CASSVRQGGSTGELFF; j_gene: TRBJ2-2; v_gene: TRBV7-2
CDR3aa: CASSLDREYEQYF; j_gene: TRBJ2-7; v_gene: TRBV19
CDR3aa: CASSEPGQRMNTGELFF; j_gene: TRBJ2-2; v_gene: TRBV9
CDR3aa: CASSLASGGEYLSYEQYF; j_gene: TRBJ2-7; v_gene: TRBV5-5
CDR3aa: CASSSTDSYNQPQHF; j_gene: TRBJ1-5; v_gene: TRBV7-9
CDR3aa: CASSLYRDRSYEQYF; j_gene: TRBJ2-7; v_gene: TRBV5-5
CDR3aa: CASSIWTGGDEQYF; j_gene: TRBJ2-7; v_gene: TRBV19
CDR3aa: CAGSQDGNTEAFF; j_gene: TRBJ1-1; v_gene: TRBV30